The 11 T cell receptor beta chains given below trace back to one sample, sequenced in a study of Graves' ophthalmopathy and Graves' hyperthyroidism listed by TCRdb under 2018. Sequencing relied on an Illumina HiSeq 2000. For repertoire sequencing, TCR beta CDR3 regions were amplified from RNA transcripts. HTBI primers and the Qiagen OneStep RT-PCR kit were used in a first-round RT-PCR, which was followed by a second-round multiplex PCR, size selection and purification. TCRdb's own reprocessing of the public reads used fastp at Q25 and MiXCR and kept productive beta chains. Entries are consolidated by CDR3 protein sequence, retaining the most common genes and DNA. Across this sample there are hundreds of thousands of distinct CDR3 sequences, with over 15% seen only once. Approximately 7% of the sample is held by the ten biggest clonotypes. The material sequenced was peripheral blood. Receptors originate from a young woman with stable Graves' hyperthyroidism. Donor details come from another sample of the same person, matched by shared clones.

This clonotype was observed many times. The chain recombines TRBV24-1 with TRBJ1-1; D gene uncertain. Germline V CDR1 and CDR2: KGHDR, SFDVKD. CDR3 length equals 13 residues. Trimming shortened V by 7 bases and J by 10 bases, and 18 bases separated the two germline ends. CDR3 coding DNA: TGTGCCACCAGGGGAGGAGGAGGAGAATTAGCTTTCTTT. Encoded protein: CATRGGGGELAFF.

This clonotype showed up many times. The chain has TRBV6-1 and TRBJ2-1; possible D gene TRBD2, 7 bases. The CDR3 has 14 residues. V lost 9 bases, J lost 5 bases, and 17 bases lay in between. In germline, CDR1 is MNHNS, CDR2 SASEGT. The CDR3 loop reads CASPRGGLNNEQFF. DNA for the CDR3: TGTGCCAGTCCTAGGGGGGGCCTAAACAATGAGCAGTTCTTC.

This clonotype was seen at least ten times. The chain couples TRBV6-2 or TRBV6-3 to TRBJ1-6; D is uncertain. V lost 8 bases to trimming and J lost 7 bases, with 15 bases between them. The V gene's germline CDR1 is MNHEY and CDR2 SVGEGT. The CDR3 totals 14 residues. CDR3 DNA sequence: TGTGCCAGCGGGGATAGTCATGAGAATTCACCCCTCCACTTT. Protein sequence: CASGDSHENSPLHF.

This clonotype was seen at least ten times. The chain carries TRBV20-1 and TRBJ2-2; D is perhaps TRBD1 (6 bases). The CDR3 is 14 residues long. V was pared by 2 bases and J by 1 base, with 8 bases between. Germline-derived CDR1 and CDR2 are DFQATT and SNEGSKA (reference sequence). The CDR3 coding sequence is TGCAGTGCTAGAAAACAGGGGAACACCGGGGAGCTGTTTTTT. The encoded protein is CSARKQGNTGELFF.

The chain links TRBV11-1 to TRBJ2-7; D is unclear. The V gene lost 5 bases and the J gene lost 4 bases, with 9 bases spanning the gap. CDR3 length equals 12 residues. The germline V gene encodes CDR1 SGHAT and CDR2 FQDESV (reference sequence). CDR3 region: CASSRYSYEQYV. As DNA, the CDR3 is TGTGCCAGCAGCCGATACAGTTACGAGCAGTACGTC.

This clonotype was counted only a few times. The chain carries TRBV11-1 and TRBJ1-1, with TRBD1 identical over 9 bases. This CDR3 has 18 amino acids. Trimming at V came to 1 base and at J to 6 bases, leaving 15 bases not matched to a gene. Germline loops: CDR1 SGHAT, CDR2 FQDESV (reference sequence). CDR3 nucleotide sequence: TGTGCCAGCAGCTTAGGGGGGAGACGGGGACAGGGAAGAGCTGAAGCTTTCTTT. Translation: CASSLGGRRGQGRAEAFF.

The chain has TRBV18 and TRBJ1-1; the D is unclear. CDR3 size: 16 residues. Germline CDR1 KGHSH, CDR2 LQKENI. With 0 bases removed from V and 2 bases from J, the gap between germline ends came to 13 bases. In DNA, the CDR3 is TGTGCCAGCTCACCACCGGTGAGGGTGTTCAACACTGAAGCTTTCTTT. This gives the protein CASSPPVRVFNTEAFF.

Ten or more counts support this clonotype. Given a much more abundant clone one base away, this may be a read error. The chain is built from TRBV6-2 or TRBV6-3 and TRBJ2-5; D might be TRBD2 (6 bases). The CDR3 sequence is 14 residues long. The germline V gene encodes CDR1 MNHEY and CDR2 SVGEGT. Written as DNA, the CDR3 is TGTGCCAGCAGTTACAGGGCGGGGCAAGAGACCAAGTACTTC. It encodes CASSYRAGQETKYF.

This clonotype occurred many times. The genes are TRBV6-1 and TRBJ1-6, with no clear D. Trimming removed 6 bases at V and 9 bases at J, with 9 bases between. This CDR3 contains 12 residues. Per the germline V gene, CDR1 is MNHNS and CDR2 is SASEGT. The CDR3 coding sequence is TGTGCCAGCAGCCCGACTGGTTCACCCCTCCACTTT. Encoded protein: CASSPTGSPLHF.

Only a few counts were recorded for this clonotype. The J gene is TRBJ2-5, the V gene TRBV6-5; 11 bases map to TRBD1. The trim removed 4 bases at V and 5 bases at J, leaving 9 bases unmatched. Germline CDR1 and CDR2: MNHEY and SVGAGI. The CDR3 is made up of 16 amino acids. The DNA of the CDR3 is TGTGCCAGCAGTTCGTCCCCGGGACAGGGGGTCGAGACCCAGTACTTC. It codes for CASSSSPGQGVETQYF.

This clonotype showed up many times. The CDR3 DNA follows: TGTGCCAGCAGTTTAGAAGGGCTTGGCTACACCTTC. It specifies CASSLEGLGYTF. The chain recombines TRBV12-3 or TRBV12-4 with TRBJ1-2; D uncertain. The CDR3 totals 12 residues. V lost 1 base, J lost 7 bases, and 7 bases lay in between.